The sequence of this T cell receptor beta chain was determined in a study of CD8+CD57+ T cells in acquired aplastic anemia. Study-wide context: The study obtained an average of approximately 3 ug of DNA from sorted CD4+ and CD8+ cells.

Investigators profiled TCR beta VDJ and CDR3 from genomic DNA template. A single record per CDR3 protein comes from TCRdb applying MiXCR to the reads. The sample includes 90,000 to 120,000 distinct CDR3 sequences, 51% of them seen just once. Sequenced input: sorted CD4+, CD8+, or CD8+CD57+ T cells (not recorded which) from PBMCs. This TCR derives from a human donor in good health, serving as a control.

The CDR3 is CASSQDVRVNTEAFF. In DNA, the CDR3 is TGTGCCAGCAGCCAAGATGTCCGGGTAAACACTGAAGCTTTCTTT. V is TRBV11-3 and J is TRBJ1-1, with D unresolved. Germline V gives CDR1 SGHNT, CDR2 YENEEA. Trimming took off 5 bases at V and 2 bases at J, with 15 bases between the two ends. This CDR3 comprises 15 residues. Full variable domain (remainder filled in from reference TRBV11-3 and TRBJ1-1): EAGVVQSPRYKIIEKKQPVAFWCNPISGHNTLYWYLQNLGQGPELLIRYENEEAVDDSQLPKDRFSAERLKGVDSTLKIQPAELGDSAVYLCASSQDVRVNTEAFFGQGTRLTVV.